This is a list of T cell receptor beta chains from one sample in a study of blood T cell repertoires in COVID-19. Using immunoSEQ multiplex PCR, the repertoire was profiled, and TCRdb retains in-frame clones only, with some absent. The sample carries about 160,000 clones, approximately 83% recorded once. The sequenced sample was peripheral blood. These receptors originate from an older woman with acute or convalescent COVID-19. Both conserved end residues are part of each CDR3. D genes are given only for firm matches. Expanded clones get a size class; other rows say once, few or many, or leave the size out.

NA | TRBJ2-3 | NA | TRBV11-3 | CASSLAQGYPQYF | TGTGCCAGCAGCTTAGCACAGGGTTACCCGCAGTATTTT
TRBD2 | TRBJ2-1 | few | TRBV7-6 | CASRSSGGASSYNEQFF | TGTGCCAGCAGAAGTAGCGGGGGGGCCAGCTCCTACAATGAGCAGTTCTTC
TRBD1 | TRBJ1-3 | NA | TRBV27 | CASRPVQGAGNTIYF | TGTGCCAGCAGGCCTGTACAGGGGGCTGGAAACACCATATATTTT
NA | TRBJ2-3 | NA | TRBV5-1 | CASSFSSITDTQYF | TGCGCCAGCAGCTTTTCCAGTATCACAGATACGCAGTATTTT
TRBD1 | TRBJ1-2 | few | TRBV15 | CATSRDPRGQDYGYTF | TGTGCCACCAGCAGAGATCCGAGGGGGCAGGACTATGGCTACACCTTC
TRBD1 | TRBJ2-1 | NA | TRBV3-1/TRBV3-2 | CASSPSGTGNNEQFF | TGTGCCAGCAGCCCCTCCGGGACAGGCAACAATGAGCAGTTCTTC
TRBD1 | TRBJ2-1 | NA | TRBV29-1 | CTLALRTGDYNEQFF | TGCACCCTCGCACTCCGGACAGGGGACTACAATGAGCAGTTCTTC
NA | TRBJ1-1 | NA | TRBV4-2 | CASTRELNTEAFF | TGTGCCAGCACCCGGGAGTTGAACACTGAAGCTTTCTTT
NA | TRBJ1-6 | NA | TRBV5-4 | CASRWDTNSPLHF | TGTGCCAGCAGGTGGGACACCAATTCACCCCTCCACTTT
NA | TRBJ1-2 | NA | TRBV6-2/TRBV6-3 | CASSYPGSYYGYTF | TGTGCCAGCAGTTACCCCGGTAGCTACTATGGCTACACCTTC
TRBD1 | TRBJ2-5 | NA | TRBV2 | CASRRQGVRETQYF | TGTGCCAGCAGAAGACAGGGTGTGCGAGAGACCCAGTACTTC
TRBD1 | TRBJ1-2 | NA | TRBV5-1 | CASSPGDRNYGYTF | TGCGCCAGCAGCCCAGGGGACAGAAACTATGGCTACACCTTC
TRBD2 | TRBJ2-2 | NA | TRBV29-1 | CSIRRGGTGELFF | TGCAGCATACGGCGCGGGGGCACCGGGGAGCTGTTTTTT
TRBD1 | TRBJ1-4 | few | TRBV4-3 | CASSQDLTGGFGKLFF | TGCGCCAGCAGCCAAGACCTTACAGGGGGCTTTGGAAAACTGTTTTTT
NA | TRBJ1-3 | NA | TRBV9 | CASSVGTGQLSGNTIYF | TGTGCCAGCAGCGTAGGGACCGGACAGCTTTCCGGAAACACCATATATTTT
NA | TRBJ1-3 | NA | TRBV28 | CASSFELGNTIYF | TGTGCCAGCAGTTTCGAGCTCGGAAACACCATATATTTT
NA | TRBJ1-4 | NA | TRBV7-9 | CASSLEGKKEKLFF | TGTGCCAGCAGCTTAGAGGGGAAGAAGGAAAAACTGTTTTTT
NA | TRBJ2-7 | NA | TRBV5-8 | CASSGLLGTGDYEQYF | TGTGCCAGCAGCGGGTTACTAGGGACGGGGGACTACGAGCAGTACTTC
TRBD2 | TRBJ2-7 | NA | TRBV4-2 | CASSQERAGDNYEQYF | TGTGCCAGCAGCCAAGAAAGAGCGGGGGACAACTACGAGCAGTACTTC
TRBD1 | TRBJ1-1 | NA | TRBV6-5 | CAAAGGRGHTEAFF | TGTGCCGCGGCCGGTGGCAGGGGGCACACTGAAGCTTTCTTT
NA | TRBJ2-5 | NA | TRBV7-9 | CASSLKQGYQETQYF | TGTGCCAGCAGCTTGAAACAGGGTTACCAAGAGACCCAGTACTTC
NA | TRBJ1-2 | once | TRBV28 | CASSLEQGGYTF | TGTGCCAGCAGTTTAGAGCAGGGAGGCTACACCTTC
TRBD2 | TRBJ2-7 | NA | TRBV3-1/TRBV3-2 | CASSLSGTSAYEQYF | TGTGCCAGCAGCCTTTCCGGGACTAGCGCTTACGAGCAGTACTTC
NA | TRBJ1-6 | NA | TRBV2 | CASSVTAPADSPLHF | TGTGCCAGCAGTGTCACGGCCCCCGCGGATTCACCCCTCCACTTT
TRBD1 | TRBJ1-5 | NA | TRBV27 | CASASWTGLQPQHF | TGTGCCAGCGCTTCTTGGACAGGCCTCCAGCCCCAGCATTTT
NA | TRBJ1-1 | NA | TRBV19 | CASSMFGRGLQNTEAFF | TGTGCCAGTAGTATGTTCGGAAGGGGACTTCAGAACACTGAAGCTTTCTTT
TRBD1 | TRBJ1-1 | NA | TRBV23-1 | CASRTGQGIEAFF | TGCGCCAGCAGAACCGGACAGGGGATAGAAGCTTTCTTT
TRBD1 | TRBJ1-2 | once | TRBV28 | CASSLKAGGQDGYTF | TGTGCCAGCAGTTTAAAGGCAGGGGGGCAGGATGGCTACACCTTC
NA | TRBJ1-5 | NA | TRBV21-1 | CASSRSGTGATNSNQPQHF | TGTGCCAGCAGCAGATCCGGGACAGGGGCTACAAATAGCAATCAGCCCCAGCATTTT